The TCR beta chain described here comes from a study of esophageal squamous cell carcinoma under preoperative chemotherapy. Study details: Samples included peripheral blood T cells as well as tumor-infiltrating lymphocytes.

General study points: Peripheral T cells showed a significant TCR diversity increase after chemotherapy, unlike tumor-infiltrating lymphocytes.

Worth noting for this clonotype: No antigen is known for it.

CDR1 is MNHNS, CDR2 SASEGT, per germline. This CDR3 spans 14 amino acids. With 4 bases clipped from V and 5 bases from J, the junction kept 5 bases outside the gene matches. TCRdb used MiXCR to reprocess the PCR reads, holding one entry per CDR3 protein. This sample has 16,000 or so distinct CDR3 sequences; around three fifths occur once, and the top ten carry about 53%. As to time point: before preoperative PTX-NDP chemotherapy. The receptor's source is a human donor with esophageal squamous cell carcinoma. The donor label of this sample is uncertain. The chain couples TRBV6-1 to TRBJ1-1; 9 positions agree with TRBD1. Sampling was performed from a patient given preoperative chemotherapy. CDR3 protein: CASSATDRGTEAFF. The CDR3 DNA reads as TGTGCCAGCAGTGCCACGGACAGGGGAACTGAAGCTTTCTTT.